This is a list of T cell receptor beta chains from one sample in a study of neurological immune-mediated disorders. In TCRdb, the 5' RACE reads were re-called with MiXCR into one record per CDR3 protein. This sample carries 50,000 to 65,000 distinct CDR3 sequences, 4.5% to 5.5% of them seen once, and the ten largest clones take approximately 3.5%. The specimen sequenced was PBMCs. The source of these receptors is a woman in her forties or fifties with multiple sclerosis. CDR3s include the opening cysteine and the closing phenylalanine or tryptophan.

j_gene: TRBJ2-2; v_gene: TRBV5-1; CDR3aa: CASSPGEGVGELFF
j_gene: TRBJ2-5; v_gene: TRBV9; CDR3aa: CASSVGGGVETQYF
j_gene: TRBJ2-5; v_gene: TRBV29-1; CDR3aa: CAGASGQETQYF
j_gene: TRBJ2-2; v_gene: TRBV7-9; CDR3aa: CASSLLGELFF
j_gene: TRBJ2-7; v_gene: TRBV7-6; CDR3aa: CASSLVDEQYF
j_gene: TRBJ2-3; v_gene: TRBV5-1; CDR3aa: CASSIGQAGDTQYF
j_gene: TRBJ2-1; v_gene: TRBV20-1; CDR3aa: CSARGRGGTSGREQFF
j_gene: TRBJ1-1; v_gene: TRBV5-1; CDR3aa: CASSLAFSVNTEAFF
j_gene: TRBJ1-1; v_gene: TRBV18; CDR3aa: CASSPSRGEAFF
j_gene: TRBJ1-1; v_gene: TRBV20-1; CDR3aa: CSASSGTANTEAFF
j_gene: TRBJ2-3; v_gene: TRBV7-3; CDR3aa: CASSADRVSDTQYF
j_gene: TRBJ2-3; v_gene: TRBV7-8; CDR3aa: CASSGGGTADTQYF
j_gene: TRBJ2-1; v_gene: TRBV11-2; CDR3aa: CASSLEGGETNNEQFF
j_gene: TRBJ1-6; v_gene: TRBV5-1; CDR3aa: CASSLAGEDSPLHF
j_gene: TRBJ2-3; v_gene: TRBV6-5; CDR3aa: CASNERGWTDTQYF
j_gene: TRBJ2-3; v_gene: TRBV10-1; CDR3aa: CASSATVGMPDTQYF
j_gene: TRBJ2-5; v_gene: TRBV5-1; CDR3aa: CASSLNLQAQETQYF
j_gene: TRBJ2-7; v_gene: TRBV7-3; CDR3aa: CASSLGGMLGEQYF
j_gene: TRBJ2-5; v_gene: TRBV20-1; CDR3aa: CSARDIETQYF
j_gene: TRBJ1-2; v_gene: TRBV7-9; CDR3aa: CASSLDRVSGYTF
j_gene: TRBJ2-3; v_gene: TRBV20-1; CDR3aa: CSGGGASVGDTQYF
j_gene: TRBJ2-4; v_gene: TRBV11-2; CDR3aa: CASRKLGQGFGVAKKIQYF
j_gene: TRBJ2-7; v_gene: TRBV6-5; CDR3aa: CASSYSQGDSPSYEQYF
j_gene: TRBJ2-2; v_gene: TRBV29-1; CDR3aa: CSVGTGPDTGELFF
j_gene: TRBJ1-1; v_gene: TRBV20-1; CDR3aa: CSAEGHRNTEAFF
j_gene: TRBJ2-3; v_gene: TRBV15; CDR3aa: CATSRSLAGGTDTQYF
j_gene: TRBJ1-1; v_gene: TRBV7-3; CDR3aa: CASSETGTGRSGEAFF
j_gene: TRBJ2-2; v_gene: TRBV11-2; CDR3aa: CASSLGGSSPGELFF
j_gene: TRBJ1-1; v_gene: TRBV5-1; CDR3aa: CASSFGAGMNTEAFF
j_gene: TRBJ1-1; v_gene: TRBV6-2/TRBV6-3; CDR3aa: CASSYLVRNTEAFF
j_gene: TRBJ2-6; v_gene: TRBV7-6; CDR3aa: CASSLAPGTAYSGAKVLTF
j_gene: TRBJ1-3; v_gene: TRBV20-1; CDR3aa: CSVSPLFGGPLGTIYF
j_gene: TRBJ2-7; v_gene: TRBV29-1; CDR3aa: CSVARGAYEQYF
j_gene: TRBJ2-7; v_gene: TRBV11-2; CDR3aa: CASSRLGGDNSYEQYF
j_gene: TRBJ1-4; v_gene: TRBV7-6; CDR3aa: CASSLFASTNEKLFF
j_gene: TRBJ2-2; v_gene: TRBV5-1; CDR3aa: CASSGERGTNTGELFF
j_gene: TRBJ1-1; v_gene: TRBV7-2; CDR3aa: CASRPVIDRMNTEAFF
j_gene: TRBJ1-3; v_gene: TRBV10-3; CDR3aa: CAISEPRSGNTIYF
j_gene: TRBJ2-3; v_gene: TRBV2; CDR3aa: CASSPRTSGTKDTQYF
j_gene: TRBJ2-5; v_gene: TRBV20-1; CDR3aa: CSAPSGGQETQYF
j_gene: TRBJ2-5; v_gene: TRBV2; CDR3aa: CASSWGASQETQYF
j_gene: TRBJ2-1; v_gene: TRBV4-3; CDR3aa: CASSLLTGTGNNEQFF
j_gene: TRBJ1-5; v_gene: TRBV2; CDR3aa: CASTIGTADNQPQHF
j_gene: TRBJ2-7; v_gene: TRBV7-2; CDR3aa: CASSPGGLTYEQYF
j_gene: TRBJ1-1; v_gene: TRBV5-5; CDR3aa: CASSLARSNTEAFF
j_gene: TRBJ2-2; v_gene: TRBV6-4; CDR3aa: CASSAGEDTGELFF
j_gene: TRBJ1-6; v_gene: TRBV20-1; CDR3aa: CSALQGPRGNSPLHF
j_gene: TRBJ2-3; v_gene: TRBV6-4; CDR3aa: CASSDRGGASTDTQYF
j_gene: TRBJ2-5; v_gene: TRBV5-1; CDR3aa: CASSFSLVGGETQYF
j_gene: TRBJ1-5; v_gene: TRBV20-1; CDR3aa: CSARWGGGNQPQHF
j_gene: TRBJ1-6; v_gene: TRBV12-3/TRBV12-4; CDR3aa: CASSLEGGTPLHF